Listed below are T cell receptor beta chains from one sample, sequenced in a study of T cells in Graves' hyperthyroidism and ophthalmopathy. In TCRdb, the multiplex PCR reads were re-called with MiXCR into one record per CDR3 protein. The top ten clones hold 15% to 19% of a sample with roughly 700,000 distinct CDR3 sequences, approximately 15% of them seen once. What was sequenced was blood. The receptors originated from a man aged 50-60 years with Graves' hyperthyroidism. Both conserved end residues are part of each CDR3. The D gene is left open where the match is weak. The size field is filled for only some rows; it gives once, few, many or a size class.

D,J,V,size,DNA,CDR3
NA,TRBJ2-7,TRBV28,NA,TGTGCCAGCAGTTTTCGAATAAGCGGGCCCTACGAGCAGTACTTC,CASSFRISGPYEQYF
NA,TRBJ2-1,TRBV11-3,NA,TGTGCCAGCAGCTCCCGGGACGGGGGCTCCTACAATGAGCAGTTCTTC,CASSSRDGGSYNEQFF
NA,TRBJ2-1,TRBV7-9,few,TGTGCCAGCAGCTTAGTGGTAGCCTACAATGAGCAGTTCTTC,CASSLVVAYNEQFF
TRBD2,TRBJ2-7,TRBV29-1,many,TGCAGCGTTGACGGACTAGCGGGAGGAAAGGACGAGCAGTACTTC,CSVDGLAGGKDEQYF
NA,TRBJ2-3,TRBV3-1,NA,TGTGCCAGCAGCCAAGATGTGGCGACGATGAGCACAGATACGCAGTATTTT,CASSQDVATMSTDTQYF
NA,TRBJ1-1,TRBV6-5,many,TGTGCCAGCAGTTACCGGGGACAGAACACTGAAGCTTTCTTT,CASSYRGQNTEAFF
NA,TRBJ2-1,TRBV20-1,many,TGCAGTGCTACGCACAGGACCCTTTCCTACAATGAGCAGTTCTTC,CSATHRTLSYNEQFF
TRBD2,TRBJ2-7,TRBV30,NA,TGTGCCTTCGAGCGGGAGCCCAACGAGCAGTACTTC,CAFEREPNEQYF
NA,TRBJ2-1,TRBV4-1,NA,TGCGCCAGCAGCCCTACGAGGGCCACAGGAGACTACAATGAGCAGTTCTTC,CASSPTRATGDYNEQFF
NA,TRBJ1-1,TRBV10-3,NA,TGTGCCATCAGTGAGTCTTGGGGGGGGGAGACTGAAGCTTTCTTT,CAISESWGGETEAFF
NA,TRBJ2-3,TRBV9,NA,TGTGCCAGCAGCGCGGGGGTTTCGGGCACAGATACGCAGTATTTT,CASSAGVSGTDTQYF
TRBD1,TRBJ2-7,TRBV10-3,NA,TGTGCCATCAGTGAGCCGGGACAGGGAAGGGGTCACGAGCAGTACTTC,CAISEPGQGRGHEQYF
NA,TRBJ2-7,TRBV30,NA,TGTGCCTGGAGTGGAAGTCCGATCACCCCCTACGAGCAGTACTTC,CAWSGSPITPYEQYF
NA,TRBJ2-7,TRBV18,NA,TGTGCCAGCTCACCACTACTACCGGGGGCTAGCCTGAGCTCCTACGAGCAGTACTTC,CASSPLLPGASLSSYEQYF
NA,TRBJ1-3,TRBV28,NA,TGTGCCAGCAGTCCCAGGGTTTACGGAAACACCATATATTTT,CASSPRVYGNTIYF
TRBD2,TRBJ2-3,TRBV29-1,many,TGCAGCGTTGCGGGTAGCGGGAGCACAGATACGCAGTATTTT,CSVAGSGSTDTQYF
NA,TRBJ1-1,TRBV28,many,TGTGCCAGCAGTTTATTCTCGGGGAACACTGAAGCTTTCTTT,CASSLFSGNTEAFF
NA,TRBJ2-7,TRBV6-1,NA,TGTGCCAGCAGTGAAAACGACCCCTACGAGCAGTACTTC,CASSENDPYEQYF
NA,TRBJ2-7,TRBV3-1,many,TGTGCCAGCAGCCAAGAGGAGGGCTACGAGCAGTACTTC,CASSQEEGYEQYF
NA,TRBJ1-1,TRBV27,few,TGTGCCAGCTTTTTAGGACGGCGGAACACTGAAGCTTTCTTT,CASFLGRRNTEAFF
NA,TRBJ1-5,TRBV2,many,TGTGCCAGCAGGATAACCTCCCTACTCGGGAGCAATCAGCCCCAGCATTTT,CASRITSLLGSNQPQHF
TRBD1,TRBJ2-5,TRBV7-9,NA,TGTGCCAGCAGCTTCGGGTCTAGGGGGCGAGGTGAGACCCAGTACTTC,CASSFGSRGRGETQYF
NA,TRBJ1-1,TRBV30,many,TGTGCCTGGAGTCTAAGGGAGGCTGAAGCTTTCTTT,CAWSLREAEAFF
TRBD2,TRBJ2-1,TRBV4-3,few,TGCGCCAGCAGCCAGGGGGGACTAGCGGGAGGGGATTACAATGAGCAGTTCTTC,CASSQGGLAGGDYNEQFF
TRBD1,TRBJ1-6,TRBV18,many,TGTGCCAGCTCACCCCAAGACGGGACAGATAATTCACCCCTCCACTTT,CASSPQDGTDNSPLHF
TRBD1,TRBJ1-4,TRBV6-9,NA,TGTGCCAGCAGTTCTAGTAGACAGGGGGCGGGAGAAAAACTGTTTTTT,CASSSSRQGAGEKLFF
NA,TRBJ2-7,TRBV2,many,TGTGCCAGCAGTGAAGCGCCAGGATCCTACGAGCAGTACTTC,CASSEAPGSYEQYF
NA,TRBJ1-1,TRBV2,many,TGTGCCAGCAGGCCCGAGTTTAGGTTCTCTGAAGCTTTCTTT,CASRPEFRFSEAFF
NA,TRBJ2-3,TRBV20-1,many,TGCAGTGCTAGATCCACACGAATTGGAGATACGCAGTATTTT,CSARSTRIGDTQYF
TRBD1,TRBJ2-2,TRBV20-1,few,TGCAGTGCTAGACCGGGACAGGGGGCCGGGGAGCTGTTTTTT,CSARPGQGAGELFF
TRBD1,TRBJ1-3,TRBV28,NA,TGTGCCAGCAGTGGCTCCAGGGGGCCCAGGGGAAACACCATATATTTT,CASSGSRGPRGNTIYF
NA,TRBJ2-7,TRBV28,NA,TGTGCCAGCAGTTTAAATCGTCTGGGGAGCTCCTACGAGCAGTACTTC,CASSLNRLGSSYEQYF
NA,TRBJ1-5,TRBV12-3/TRBV12-4,NA,TGTGCCAGCAATACCCGGACAGAGTACAATCAGCCCCAGCATTTT,CASNTRTEYNQPQHF
NA,TRBJ2-5,TRBV7-9,NA,TGTGCCAGCAGCTCCCCAGGGAGATGGACCAGGGACCAAGAGACCCAGTACTTC,CASSSPGRWTRDQETQYF
TRBD2,TRBJ2-1,TRBV12-3/TRBV12-4,NA,TGTGCCAGCAGACCCTGGACTAGCGGGGTACATGAGCAGTTCTTC,CASRPWTSGVHEQFF
TRBD2,TRBJ2-1,TRBV2,many,TGTGCCAGCGCTAGCGGGAGCGGCGTCGCCAATGAGCAGTTCTTC,CASASGSGVANEQFF
TRBD2,TRBJ2-1,TRBV6-2/TRBV6-3,many,TGTGCCAGCAGTCTACTAGCGGGAGAACTCTACAATGAGCAGTTCTTC,CASSLLAGELYNEQFF
TRBD2,TRBJ2-2,TRBV9,few,TGTGCCAGCAGCGTAGTAGGACTAGCAAACACCGGGGAGCTGTTTTTT,CASSVVGLANTGELFF
NA,TRBJ2-2,TRBV7-3,few,TGTGCCAGCAGCTTTTCAGGGGCGAACACCGGGGAGCTGTTTTTT,CASSFSGANTGELFF
NA,TRBJ1-5,TRBV19,few,TGTGCCAGTAGTAATAGGGGGAACGGGCAGCCCCAGCATTTT,CASSNRGNGQPQHF
NA,TRBJ2-7,TRBV30,once,TGTGCCTGGAGTGTAGGGGGATACGAGCAGTACTTC,CAWSVGGYEQYF
TRBD1,TRBJ2-2,TRBV7-8,NA,TGTGCCAGCAGGTCCGGGACAGGGGATAACACCGGGGAGCTGTTTTTT,CASRSGTGDNTGELFF